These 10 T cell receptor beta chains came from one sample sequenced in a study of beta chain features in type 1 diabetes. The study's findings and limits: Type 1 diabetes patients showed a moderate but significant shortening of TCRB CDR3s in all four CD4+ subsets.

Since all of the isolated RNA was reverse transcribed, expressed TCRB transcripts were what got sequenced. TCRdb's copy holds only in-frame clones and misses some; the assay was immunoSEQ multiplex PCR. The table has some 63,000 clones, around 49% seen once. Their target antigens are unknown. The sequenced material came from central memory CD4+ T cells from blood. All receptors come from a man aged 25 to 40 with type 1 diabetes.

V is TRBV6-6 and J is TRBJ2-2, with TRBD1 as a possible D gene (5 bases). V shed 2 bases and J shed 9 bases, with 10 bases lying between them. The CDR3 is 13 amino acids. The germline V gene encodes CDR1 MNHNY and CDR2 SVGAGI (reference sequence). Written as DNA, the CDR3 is TGTGCCAGCAGTTACAAGTCAGGGAGGGAGCTGTTTTTT. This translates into CASSYKSGRELFF.

For the CDR3, the DNA is TGTGCCAGCAGTAGCGCGGAGGGCGCTTTCTTT. This encodes CASSSAEGAFF. The genes are TRBV6-6 and TRBJ1-1; D is uncertain. Germline CDR1 reads MNHNY; CDR2 reads SVGAGI (reference sequence). This CDR3 is 11 amino acids long. V lost 5 bases, J lost 11 bases, and 12 bases lay in between.

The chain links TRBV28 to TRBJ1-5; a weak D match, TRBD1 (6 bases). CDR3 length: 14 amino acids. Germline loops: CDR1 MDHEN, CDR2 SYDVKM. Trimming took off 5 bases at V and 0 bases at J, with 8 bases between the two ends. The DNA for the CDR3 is TGTGCCAGCAGTGGGACACTTAGCAATCAGCCCCAGCATTTT. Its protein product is CASSGTLSNQPQHF.

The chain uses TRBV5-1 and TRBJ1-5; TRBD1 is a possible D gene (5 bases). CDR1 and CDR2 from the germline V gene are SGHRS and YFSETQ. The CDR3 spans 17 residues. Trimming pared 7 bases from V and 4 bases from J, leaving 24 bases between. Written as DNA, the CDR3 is TGCGCCAGCCAAAAGGCAGGGAAGGCCCTCCCTAATCAGCCCCAGCATTTT. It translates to CASQKAGKALPNQPQHF.

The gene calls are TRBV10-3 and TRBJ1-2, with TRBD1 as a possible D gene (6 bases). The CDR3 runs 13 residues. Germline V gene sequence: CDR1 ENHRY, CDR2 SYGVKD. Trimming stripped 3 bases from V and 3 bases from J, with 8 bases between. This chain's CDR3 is CAISEQGHYGYTF. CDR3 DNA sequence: TGTGCCATCAGTGAACAGGGCCACTATGGCTACACCTTC.

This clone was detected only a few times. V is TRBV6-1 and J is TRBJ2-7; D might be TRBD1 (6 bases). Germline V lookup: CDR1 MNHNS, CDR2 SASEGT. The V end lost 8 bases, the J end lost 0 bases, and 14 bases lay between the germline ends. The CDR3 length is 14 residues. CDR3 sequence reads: CASERQVNSYEQYF. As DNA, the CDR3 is TGTGCCAGCGAGCGACAGGTCAACTCCTACGAGCAGTACTTC.

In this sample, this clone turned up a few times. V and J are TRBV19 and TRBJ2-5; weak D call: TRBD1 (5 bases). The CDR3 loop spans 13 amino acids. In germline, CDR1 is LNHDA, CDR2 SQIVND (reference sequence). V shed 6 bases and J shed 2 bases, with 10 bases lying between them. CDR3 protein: CASSSGLQETQYF. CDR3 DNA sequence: TGTGCCAGTAGCTCAGGGTTACAAGAGACCCAGTACTTC. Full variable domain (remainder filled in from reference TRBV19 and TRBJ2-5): DGGITQSPKYLFRKEGQNVTLSCEQNLNHDAMYWYRQDPGQGLRLIYYSQIVNDFQKGDIAEGYSVSREKKESFPLTVTSAQKNPTAFYLCASSSGLQETQYFGPGTRLLVL.

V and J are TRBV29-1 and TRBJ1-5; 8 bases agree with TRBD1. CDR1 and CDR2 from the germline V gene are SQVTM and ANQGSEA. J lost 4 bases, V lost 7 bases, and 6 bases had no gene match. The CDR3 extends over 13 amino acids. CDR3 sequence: CSARTGTNQPQHF. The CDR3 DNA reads TGCAGCGCCAGGACAGGGACAAATCAGCCCCAGCATTTT.

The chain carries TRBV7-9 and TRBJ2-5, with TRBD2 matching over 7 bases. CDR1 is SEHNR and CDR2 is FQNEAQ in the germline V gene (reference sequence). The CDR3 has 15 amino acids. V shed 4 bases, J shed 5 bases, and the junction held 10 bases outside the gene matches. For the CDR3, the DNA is TGTGCCAGCAGCTCACCGACTAGCCTTCGGGAGACCCAGTACTTC. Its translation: CASSSPTSLRETQYF.

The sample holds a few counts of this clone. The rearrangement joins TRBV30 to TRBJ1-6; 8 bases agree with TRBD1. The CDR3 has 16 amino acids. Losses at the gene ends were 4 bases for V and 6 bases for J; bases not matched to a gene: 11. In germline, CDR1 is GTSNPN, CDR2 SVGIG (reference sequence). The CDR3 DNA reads TGTGCCTGGACACGACAGTTGGACAGGGCTAATTCACCCCTCCACTTT. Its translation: CAWTRQLDRANSPLHF.